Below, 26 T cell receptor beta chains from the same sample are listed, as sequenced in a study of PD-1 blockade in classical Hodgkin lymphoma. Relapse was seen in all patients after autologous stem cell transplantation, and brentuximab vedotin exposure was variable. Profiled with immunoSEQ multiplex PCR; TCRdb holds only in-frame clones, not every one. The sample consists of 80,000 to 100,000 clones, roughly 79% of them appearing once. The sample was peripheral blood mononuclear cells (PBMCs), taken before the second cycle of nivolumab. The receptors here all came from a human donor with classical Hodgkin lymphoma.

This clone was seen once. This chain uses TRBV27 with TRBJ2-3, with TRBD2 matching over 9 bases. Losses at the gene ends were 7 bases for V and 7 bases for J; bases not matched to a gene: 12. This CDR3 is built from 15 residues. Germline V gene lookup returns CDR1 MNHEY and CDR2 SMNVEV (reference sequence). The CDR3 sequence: CASTLAGEEAYTQYF. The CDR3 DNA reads TGTGCCAGCACCTTAGCGGGGGAGGAAGCATATACGCAGTATTTT.

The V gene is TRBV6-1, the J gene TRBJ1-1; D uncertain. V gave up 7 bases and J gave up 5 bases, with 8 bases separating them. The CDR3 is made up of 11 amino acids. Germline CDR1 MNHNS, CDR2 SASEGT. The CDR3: CASTSLTEAFF. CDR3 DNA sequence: TGTGCCAGCACAAGCCTAACTGAAGCTTTCTTT.

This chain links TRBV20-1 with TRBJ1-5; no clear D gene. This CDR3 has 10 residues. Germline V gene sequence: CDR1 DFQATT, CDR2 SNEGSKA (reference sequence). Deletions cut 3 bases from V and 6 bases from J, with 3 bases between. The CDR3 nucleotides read TGCAGTGCTAGTAGTCAGCCCCAGCATTTT. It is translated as CSASSQPQHF.

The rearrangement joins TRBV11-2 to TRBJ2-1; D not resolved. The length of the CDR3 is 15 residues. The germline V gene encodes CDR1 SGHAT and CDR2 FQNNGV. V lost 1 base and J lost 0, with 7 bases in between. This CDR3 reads CASSLVMSSYNEQFF. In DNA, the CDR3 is TGTGCCAGCAGCTTAGTCATGAGCTCCTACAATGAGCAGTTCTTC. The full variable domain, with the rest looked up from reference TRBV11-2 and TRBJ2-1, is EAGVAQSPRYKIIEKRQSVAFWCNPISGHATLYWYQQILGQGPKLLIQFQNNGVVDDSQLPKDRFSAERLKGVDSTLKIQPAKLEDSAVYLCASSLVMSSYNEQFFGPGTRLTVL.

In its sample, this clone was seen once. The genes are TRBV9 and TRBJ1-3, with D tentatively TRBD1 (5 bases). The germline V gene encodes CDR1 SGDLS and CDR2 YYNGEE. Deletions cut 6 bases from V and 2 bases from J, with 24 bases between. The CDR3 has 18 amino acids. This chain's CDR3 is CASTPRGGGNVPGNTIYF. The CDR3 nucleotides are TGTGCCAGCACCCCGAGGGGTGGGGGTAACGTGCCTGGAAACACCATATATTTT.

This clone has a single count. This CDR3 reads CASRPSGFTGELFF. CDR3 DNA: TGTGCCAGCAGGCCTAGCGGGTTCACCGGGGAGCTGTTTTTT. The chain carries TRBV14 and TRBJ2-2; 8 bases match TRBD2. V shed 6 bases, J shed 4 bases, and the junction held 4 bases outside the gene matches. The CDR3 runs 14 residues. CDR1 is SGHDN and CDR2 is FVKESK in the germline V gene.

The CDR3 sequence: CASRALRGELFF. DNA of the CDR3: TGTGCCAGCAGGGCCCTTCGGGGGGAGCTGTTTTTT. The chain employs TRBV6-5 and TRBJ2-2; no firm D call. V lost 6 bases to trimming and J lost 8 bases, with 10 bases between them. Germline CDR1 is MNHEY and CDR2 is SVGAGI. The CDR3 spans 12 residues.

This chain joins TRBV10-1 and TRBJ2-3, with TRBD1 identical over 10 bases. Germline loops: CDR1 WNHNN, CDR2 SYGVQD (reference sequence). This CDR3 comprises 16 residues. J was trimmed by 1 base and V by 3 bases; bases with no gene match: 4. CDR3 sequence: CASSDPGTGGTDTQYF. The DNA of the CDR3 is TGCGCCAGCAGTGATCCCGGGACAGGGGGCACAGATACGCAGTATTTT.

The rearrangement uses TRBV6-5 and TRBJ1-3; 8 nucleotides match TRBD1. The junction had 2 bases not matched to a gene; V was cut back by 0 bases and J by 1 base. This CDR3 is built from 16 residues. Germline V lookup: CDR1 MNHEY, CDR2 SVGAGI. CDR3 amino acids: CASSYSRTGSGNTIYF. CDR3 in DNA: TGTGCCAGCAGTTACTCTAGGACAGGGTCTGGAAACACCATATATTTT.

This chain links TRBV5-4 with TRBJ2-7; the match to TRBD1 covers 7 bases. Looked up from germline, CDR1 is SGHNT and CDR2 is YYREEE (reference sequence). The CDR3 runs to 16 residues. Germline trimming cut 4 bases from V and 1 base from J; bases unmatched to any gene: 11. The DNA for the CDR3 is TGTGCCAGCAGCGCGAGTCAGGGGACAGATTCCTACGAGCAGTACTTC. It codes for CASSASQGTDSYEQYF.

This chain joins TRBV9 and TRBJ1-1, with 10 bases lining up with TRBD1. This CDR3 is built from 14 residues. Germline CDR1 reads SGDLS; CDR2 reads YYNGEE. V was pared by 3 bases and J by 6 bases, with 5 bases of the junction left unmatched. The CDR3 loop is CASSAGTGDSEAFF. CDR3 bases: TGTGCCAGCAGCGCCGGGACAGGGGATTCTGAAGCTTTCTTT.

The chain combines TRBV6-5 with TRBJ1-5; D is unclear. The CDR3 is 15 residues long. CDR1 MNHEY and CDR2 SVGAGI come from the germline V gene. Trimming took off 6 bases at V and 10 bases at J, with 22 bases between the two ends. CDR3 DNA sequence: TGTGCCAGCAGGCCCATGGTTGGGGTCGGGTATCCCCAGCATTTT. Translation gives CASRPMVGVGYPQHF.

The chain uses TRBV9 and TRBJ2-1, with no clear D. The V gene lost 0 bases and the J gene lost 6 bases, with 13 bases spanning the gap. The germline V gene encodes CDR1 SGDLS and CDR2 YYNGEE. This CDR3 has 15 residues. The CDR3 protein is CASSVEARYSNEQFF. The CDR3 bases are TGTGCCAGCAGCGTAGAGGCTAGATACAGCAATGAGCAGTTCTTC. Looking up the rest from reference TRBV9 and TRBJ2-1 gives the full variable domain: DSGVTQTPKHLITATGQRVTLRCSPRSGDLSVYWYQQSLDQGLQFLIQYYNGEERAKGNILERFSAQQFPDLHSELNLSSLELGDSALYFCASSVEARYSNEQFFGPGTRLTVL.

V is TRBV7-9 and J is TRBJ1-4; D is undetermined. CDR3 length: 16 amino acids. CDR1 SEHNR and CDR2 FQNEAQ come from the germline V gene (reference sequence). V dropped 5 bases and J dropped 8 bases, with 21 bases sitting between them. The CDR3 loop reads CASSPVGGEEREKLFF. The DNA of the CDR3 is TGTGCCAGCAGCCCAGTGGGTGGAGAGGAGAGGGAAAAACTGTTTTTT. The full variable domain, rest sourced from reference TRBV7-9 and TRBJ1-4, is DTGVSQNPRHKITKRGQNVTFRCDPISEHNRLYWYRQTLGQGPEFLTYFQNEAQLEKSRLLSDRFSAERPKGSFSTLEIQRTEQGDSAMYLCASSPVGGEEREKLFFGSGTQLSVL.

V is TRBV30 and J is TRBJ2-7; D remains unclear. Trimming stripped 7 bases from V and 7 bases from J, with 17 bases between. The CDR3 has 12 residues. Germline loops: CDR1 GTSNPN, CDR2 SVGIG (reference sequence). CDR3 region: CAFAISRVEQYF. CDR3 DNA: TGTGCCTTTGCCATCTCTAGGGTGGAGCAGTACTTC.

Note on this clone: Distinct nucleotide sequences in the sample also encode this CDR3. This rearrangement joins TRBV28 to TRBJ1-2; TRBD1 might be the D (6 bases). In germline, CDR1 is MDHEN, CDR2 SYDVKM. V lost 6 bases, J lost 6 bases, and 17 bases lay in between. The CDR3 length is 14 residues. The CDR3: CASSPTGGRDGYTF. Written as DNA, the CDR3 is TGTGCCAGCAGCCCGACGGGGGGGCGGGATGGCTACACCTTC.

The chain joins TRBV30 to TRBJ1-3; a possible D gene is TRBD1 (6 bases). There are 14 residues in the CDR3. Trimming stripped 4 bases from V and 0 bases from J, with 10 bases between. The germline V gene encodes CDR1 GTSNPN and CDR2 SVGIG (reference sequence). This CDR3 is CAWTTGLSGNTIYF. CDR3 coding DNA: TGTGCCTGGACGACAGGCCTCTCTGGAAACACCATATATTTT.

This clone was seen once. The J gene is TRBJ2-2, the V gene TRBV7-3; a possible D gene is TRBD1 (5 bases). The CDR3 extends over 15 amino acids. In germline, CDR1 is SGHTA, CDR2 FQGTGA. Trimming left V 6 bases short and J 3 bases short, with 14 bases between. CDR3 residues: CASSKGLTHTGELFF. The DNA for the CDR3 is TGTGCCAGCAGTAAGGGGCTCACGCACACCGGGGAGCTGTTTTTT.

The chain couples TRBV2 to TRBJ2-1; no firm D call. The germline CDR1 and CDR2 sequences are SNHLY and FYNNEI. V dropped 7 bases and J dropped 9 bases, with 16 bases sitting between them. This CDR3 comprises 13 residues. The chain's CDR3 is CASTPRVDREQFF. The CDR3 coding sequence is TGTGCCAGCACTCCCCGCGTAGATCGTGAGCAGTTCTTC. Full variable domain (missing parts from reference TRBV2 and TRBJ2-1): EPEVTQTPSHQVTQMGQEVILRCVPISNHLYFYWYRQILGQKVEFLVSFYNNEISEKSEIFDDQFSVERPDGSNFTLKIRSTKLEDSAMYFCASTPRVDREQFFGPGTRLTVL.

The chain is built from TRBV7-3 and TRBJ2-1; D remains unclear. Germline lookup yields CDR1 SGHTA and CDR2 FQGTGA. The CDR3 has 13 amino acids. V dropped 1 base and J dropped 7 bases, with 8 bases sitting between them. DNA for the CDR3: TGTGCCAGCAGCTTAATTTCGCCAAATGAGCAGTTCTTC. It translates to CASSLISPNEQFF.

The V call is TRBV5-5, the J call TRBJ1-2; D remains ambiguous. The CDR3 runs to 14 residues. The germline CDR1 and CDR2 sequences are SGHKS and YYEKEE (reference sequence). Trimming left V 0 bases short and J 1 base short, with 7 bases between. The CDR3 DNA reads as TGTGCCAGCAGCTTGGTAGGCGATAACTATGGCTACACCTTC. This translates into CASSLVGDNYGYTF.

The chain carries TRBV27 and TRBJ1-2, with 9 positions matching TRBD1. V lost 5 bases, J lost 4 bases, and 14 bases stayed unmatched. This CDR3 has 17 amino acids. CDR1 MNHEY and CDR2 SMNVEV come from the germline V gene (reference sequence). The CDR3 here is CASSHRTGDLTTYGYTF. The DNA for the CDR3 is TGTGCCAGCAGTCATAGGACAGGGGATCTCACAACCTATGGCTACACCTTC.

The CDR3, as DNA: TGTGCCAGCACTGCGGCCGGGCCCCCGGTGCAGTACTTC. It specifies CASTAAGPPVQYF. The J gene is TRBJ2-7, the V gene TRBV6-6; D not resolved. Trimming removed 7 bases at V and 9 bases at J, with 19 bases between. The V gene's germline CDR1 is MNHNY and CDR2 SVGAGI (reference sequence). This CDR3 spans 13 amino acids.

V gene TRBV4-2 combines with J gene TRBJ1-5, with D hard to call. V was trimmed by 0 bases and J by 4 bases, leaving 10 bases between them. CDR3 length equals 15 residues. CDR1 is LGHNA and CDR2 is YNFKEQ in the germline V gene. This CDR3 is CASSQDWLGNQPQHF. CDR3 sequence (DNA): TGTGCCAGCAGCCAAGATTGGTTGGGAAATCAGCCCCAGCATTTT.

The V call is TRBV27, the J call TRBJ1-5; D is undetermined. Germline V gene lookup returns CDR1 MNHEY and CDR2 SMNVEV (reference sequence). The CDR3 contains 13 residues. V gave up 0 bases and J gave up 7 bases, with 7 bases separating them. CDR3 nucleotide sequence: TGTGCCAGCAGTTTATCGGGGATCCAGCCCCAGCATTTT. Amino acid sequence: CASSLSGIQPQHF.

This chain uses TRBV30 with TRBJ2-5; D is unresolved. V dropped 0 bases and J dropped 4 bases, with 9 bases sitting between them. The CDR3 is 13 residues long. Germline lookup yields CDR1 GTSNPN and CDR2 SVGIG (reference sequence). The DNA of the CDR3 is TGTGCCTGGAGTGTAGGGCTAGTAGAGACCCAGTACTTC. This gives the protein CAWSVGLVETQYF.